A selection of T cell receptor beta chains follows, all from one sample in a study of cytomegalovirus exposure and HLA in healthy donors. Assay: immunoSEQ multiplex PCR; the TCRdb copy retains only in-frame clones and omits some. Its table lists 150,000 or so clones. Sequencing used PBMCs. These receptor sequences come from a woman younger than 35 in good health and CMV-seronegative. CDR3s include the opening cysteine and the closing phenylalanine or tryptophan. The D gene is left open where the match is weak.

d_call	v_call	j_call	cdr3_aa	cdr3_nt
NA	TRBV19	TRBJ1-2	CASRRGDYGYTF	TGTGCCAGTCGGCGGGGAGACTATGGCTACACCTTC
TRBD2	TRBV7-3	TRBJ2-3	CASSPVGGRRADTQYF	TGTGCCAGCAGCCCCGTGGGCGGGAGAAGGGCAGATACGCAGTATTTT
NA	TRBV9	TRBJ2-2	CASSVHPGIGELFF	TGTGCCAGCAGCGTTCATCCAGGGATCGGGGAGCTGTTTTTT
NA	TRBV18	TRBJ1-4	CASSPTSDRKLNEKLFF	TGTGCCAGCTCACCGACCTCCGACAGAAAGCTTAATGAAAAACTGTTTTTT
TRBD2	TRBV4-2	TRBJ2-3	CASSQRTSGSTDTQYF	TGTGCCAGCAGCCAGAGGACTAGCGGGAGCACAGATACGCAGTATTTT
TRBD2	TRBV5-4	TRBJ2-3	CASSTGLVATQYF	TGTGCCAGCAGCACCGGACTAGTCGCGACGCAGTATTTT
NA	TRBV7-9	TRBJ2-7	CASSVRGTAGDEQYF	TGTGCCAGCAGCGTACGAGGGACTGCAGGCGACGAGCAGTACTTC
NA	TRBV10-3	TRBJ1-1	CAISGPEGGMNTEAFF	TGTGCCATCAGTGGCCCCGAGGGAGGCATGAACACTGAAGCTTTCTTT
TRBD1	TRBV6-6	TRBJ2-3	CASRTTQGAIDTQYF	TGTGCCAGCAGGACAACACAGGGGGCAATAGATACGCAGTATTTT
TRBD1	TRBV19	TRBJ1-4	CATGTGYEKLFF	TGTGCCACCGGGACAGGGTACGAAAAACTGTTTTTT
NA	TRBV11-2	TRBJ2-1	CASSFGSPRGEQFF	TGTGCCAGCAGCTTTGGCTCCCCCCGGGGTGAGCAGTTCTTC
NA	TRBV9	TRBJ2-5	CASSVTGHQETQYF	TGTGCCAGCAGCGTCACAGGACATCAAGAGACCCAGTACTTC
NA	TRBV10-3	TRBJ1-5	CAISEAGGNQPQHF	TGTGCCATCAGTGAAGCGGGTGGCAATCAGCCCCAGCATTTT
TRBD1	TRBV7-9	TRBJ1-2	CASRGIGQGADLDGYTF	TGTGCCAGCAGGGGGATAGGACAGGGGGCAGATCTCGATGGCTACACCTTC
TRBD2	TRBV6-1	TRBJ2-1	CASSGREDAYNEQFF	TGTGCCAGCAGTGGTCGGGAGGACGCCTACAATGAGCAGTTCTTC
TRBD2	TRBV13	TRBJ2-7	CASSSTGTSGYEQYF	TGTGCCAGCAGCTCTACCGGGACTAGCGGCTACGAGCAGTACTTC
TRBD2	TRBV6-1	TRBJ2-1	CASREAGERYNEQFF	TGTGCCAGCAGGGAAGCGGGAGAGAGATACAATGAGCAGTTCTTC
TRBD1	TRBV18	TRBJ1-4	CASSLQGPGVSNEKLFF	TGTGCCAGCTCACTACAGGGGCCAGGCGTCTCTAATGAAAAACTGTTTTTT
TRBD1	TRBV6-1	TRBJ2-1	CASTGTGLNEQFF	TGTGCCAGCACGGGGACAGGGCTAAATGAGCAGTTCTTC
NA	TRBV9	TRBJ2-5	CASSVGGMLIEETQYF	TGTGCCAGCAGCGTTGGAGGGATGTTAATAGAAGAGACCCAGTACTTC
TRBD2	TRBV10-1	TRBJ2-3	CASSETSGSTDTQYF	TGCGCCAGCAGTGAGACTAGCGGGAGCACAGATACGCAGTATTTT
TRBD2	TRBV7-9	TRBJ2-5	CASRTTSGSVTQYF	TGTGCCAGCAGAACGACTAGCGGGAGTGTGACCCAGTACTTC
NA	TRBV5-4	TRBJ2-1	CASGRGTGRRDEQFF	TGTGCCAGCGGTAGGGGCACAGGGCGACGGGATGAGCAGTTCTTC
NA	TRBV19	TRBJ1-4	CASSIGVQGWGKLFF	TGTGCCAGTAGTATTGGAGTACAGGGTTGGGGAAAACTGTTTTTT
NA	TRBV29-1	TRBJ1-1	CSVEEGGSSEAFF	TGCAGCGTTGAAGAAGGAGGGTCCTCCGAAGCTTTCTTT
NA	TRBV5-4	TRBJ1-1	CASSSSARNTEAFF	TGTGCCAGCAGCTCCTCTGCCAGGAACACTGAAGCTTTCTTT
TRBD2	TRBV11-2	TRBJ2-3	CASSPGLASSTDTQYF	TGTGCCAGCAGCCCCGGACTAGCGTCTAGCACAGATACGCAGTATTTT
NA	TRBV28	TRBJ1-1	CASRRVNTEAFF	TGTGCCTCGCGGAGGGTGAACACTGAAGCTTTCTTT
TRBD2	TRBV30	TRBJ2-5	CACLPGGTRQTQYF	TGTGCCTGCCTCCCCGGGGGGACGCGGCAGACCCAGTACTTC
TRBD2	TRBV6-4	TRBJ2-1	CASSPGLAETDEQFF	TGTGCCAGCAGTCCGGGACTAGCGGAGACCGATGAGCAGTTCTTC
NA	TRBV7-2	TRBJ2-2	CASSLVGGELFF	TGTGCCAGCAGCTTAGTCGGCGGGGAGCTGTTTTTT